This TCR beta chain was recovered during a study of shared clonotypes between healthy human individuals. At the level of the study: Sampling drew on donors who were a couple of women and a few men aged 18 to 49.

The naive CD8 population came from CD45RO-negative cells selected for CCR7, without terminally differentiated effector memory CD45RA+ cells. V gave up 6 bases and J gave up 1 base, with 13 bases separating them. This CDR3 comprises 15 residues. Per the study methods: ImmunoSEQ output lacked quality scores and full-length reads, limiting matched filtering. Profiling relied on immunoSEQ multiplex PCR, and the TCRdb table lists in-frame clones only, not all of them. The DNA gave D and trimming, while V, J and clone size come from that table. The repertoire holds about 2 million clones, with over 85% as singletons. Overall study results and limits: Clonotypes which were not shared had lower generation probabilities than clonotypes that all four donors shared. It was expected that sequencing depth would affect clonotype sharing among donors.

In the case of this clone: Its specificity is unknown.

Sequences were obtained from naive CD8+ T cells sorted from blood. This chain uses TRBV6-7 with TRBJ1-5; possible D gene TRBD1, 5 bases. TRBV6-7 is marked as an open reading frame, function uncertain. This TCR came from a young man in good health. CDR3 nucleotide sequence: TGTGCCAGCAGGACCCAGGGCGGCAGCAATCAGCCCCAGCATTTT. Translated, it gives CASRTQGGSNQPQHF.